This T cell receptor (beta chain) comes out of a study of shared clonotypes between healthy human individuals. This CDR3 is built from 15 residues. Germline lookup yields CDR1 MDHEN and CDR2 SYDVKM. J was trimmed by 0 bases and V by 5 bases; bases with no gene match: 5. Sequencing used immunoSEQ multiplex PCR; TCRdb keeps in-frame clones, though not all of them. Seen here are millions of clones, 85% to 95% observed once, and the top ten hold 0.13% to 0.15%. The sample consisted of naive CD4+ T cells sorted from blood. This sample's subset: CD45RA+ positively selected. V usage is TRBV28 and J usage is TRBJ1-1; 8 positions agree with TRBD1. The TCR was taken from a man younger than 35 in good health. The chain's CDR3 is CASSVRQGLNTEAFF. The CDR3 bases are TGTGCCAGCAGTGTACGACAGGGGCTGAACACTGAAGCTTTCTTT.